One and the same sample provided the 13 T cell receptor beta chains below, sequenced in a study of cytomegalovirus exposure and HLA in healthy donors. Amplification used 60 Vbeta primers and 13 Jbeta primers. Sequencing was performed with immunoSEQ multiplex PCR; in TCRdb, only in-frame clones are kept and a portion is missing. The repertoire holds about 110,000 clones, with 55% to 65% as singletons. Sequencing was done on a sample of PBMCs. These receptors all come from a man aged 25-45 years in good health and CMV-seropositive.

The V and J genes are TRBV27 and TRBJ2-2; TRBD2 is a possible D gene (6 bases). Germline loops: CDR1 MNHEY, CDR2 SMNVEV (reference sequence). The CDR3 is made up of 16 amino acids. V was clipped by 4 bases and J by 3 bases, with 15 bases between them. The CDR3, as DNA: TGTGCCAGCAGTTCGGGGAGGACGAGGGACACCGGGGAGCTGTTTTTT. Protein sequence: CASSSGRTRDTGELFF.

The CDR3 reads CAWSQAGFRLNTEAFF. The CDR3 coding sequence is TGTGCCTGGAGCCAGGCCGGTTTTAGATTGAACACTGAAGCTTTCTTT. The V gene is TRBV30, the J gene TRBJ1-1; D not certain. Deletions cut 3 bases from V and 0 bases from J, with 17 bases between. This CDR3 contains 16 residues. The germline V gene encodes CDR1 GTSNPN and CDR2 SVGIG (reference sequence).

The genes are TRBV6-1 and TRBJ1-4; TRBD1 matches 8 bases. There are 14 residues in the CDR3. With 5 bases clipped from V and 2 bases from J, the junction kept 1 base outside the gene matches. Germline-derived CDR1 and CDR2 are MNHNS and SASEGT. Written as DNA, the CDR3 is TGTGCCAGCAGTAGGACAGGGACTAATGAAAAACTGTTTTTT. Translated: CASSRTGTNEKLFF.

The chain employs TRBV7-9 and TRBJ2-7; possible D gene TRBD1, 5 bases. This CDR3 is 15 amino acids long. Germline assignment: CDR1 SEHNR and CDR2 FQNEAQ (reference sequence). Trimming pared 1 base from V and 2 bases from J, leaving 12 bases between. CDR3 sequence: CASSLDAGLTYEQYF. The CDR3 DNA follows: TGTGCCAGCAGCTTAGACGCAGGGTTAACCTACGAGCAGTACTTC.

In DNA form, the CDR3 reads TGCGCCAGCAGCTCGGACTGGGGAGAGACCCAGTACTTC. As protein: CASSSDWGETQYF. V is TRBV5-1 and J is TRBJ2-5, with D possibly being TRBD2 (5 bases). CDR1 and CDR2 (germline): SGHRS, YFSETQ. The V gene lost 3 bases and the J gene lost 4 bases, with 10 bases spanning the gap. This CDR3 has 13 amino acids. Using reference TRBV5-1 and TRBJ2-5 for the parts outside the CDR3, the full variable domain is KAGVTQTPRYLIKTRGQQVTLSCSPISGHRSVSWYQQTPGQGLQFLFEYFSETQRNKGNFPGRFSGRQFSNSRSEMNVSTLELGDSALYLCASSSDWGETQYFGPGTRLLVL.

This rearrangement joins TRBV18 to TRBJ2-3, with D uncertain. V gave up 7 bases and J gave up 2 bases, with 13 bases separating them. From germline, CDR1 is KGHSH and CDR2 LQKENI. The CDR3 has 14 residues. The CDR3 sequence is CASLPYANTDTQYF. Written as DNA, the CDR3 is TGTGCCAGCTTGCCCTACGCCAACACAGATACGCAGTATTTT.

This clone was recorded a few times. The chain uses TRBV10-3 and TRBJ1-1; TRBD1 agrees at 7 bases. The CDR3 consists of 13 residues. Germline values: CDR1 ENHRY, CDR2 SYGVKD. V was pared by 5 bases and J by 3 bases, with 3 bases of the junction left unmatched. The CDR3 region is CAISPTGYTEAFF. Here the CDR3 DNA reads TGTGCCATCAGTCCGACAGGGTACACTGAAGCTTTCTTT.

This chain connects TRBV19 to TRBJ2-1, with a tentative D call TRBD2 (6 bases). V shed 1 base and J shed 6 bases, with 10 bases lying between them. Germline CDR1 LNHDA, CDR2 SQIVND (reference sequence). This CDR3 has 14 residues. The CDR3 bases are TGTGCCAGTAGTATAGCGCTAGCGCCCAATGAGCAGTTCTTC. Translating it yields CASSIALAPNEQFF.

V usage is TRBV5-1 and J usage is TRBJ1-2, with 7 nucleotides matching TRBD1. With 4 bases clipped from V and 4 bases from J, the junction kept 4 bases outside the gene matches. Germline V gene lookup returns CDR1 SGHRS and CDR2 YFSETQ. This CDR3 comprises 13 residues. The chain's CDR3 is CASSPGQAYGYTF. Here the CDR3 DNA reads TGCGCCAGCAGCCCAGGACAGGCCTATGGCTACACCTTC.

The chain combines TRBV7-2 with TRBJ2-3; 10 positions agree with TRBD2. J gave up 4 bases and V 0 bases, and 1 base lay outside the gene matches. CDR3 length: 15 residues. Germline lookup yields CDR1 SGHTA and CDR2 FQGNSA. The CDR3 region is CASSLAGLASDTQYF. The CDR3 DNA is TGTGCCAGCAGCTTAGCGGGACTAGCGTCAGATACGCAGTATTTT.

Regarding this clone: One end of the junction does not line up with germline, which may come from a read error. The rearrangement links TRBV10-3 to TRBJ2-7, with D unclear. CDR1 ENHRY and CDR2 SYGVKD come from the germline V gene. This CDR3 contains 17 residues. The CDR3 spells CATSESRRLDRPYEQYF. CDR3 in DNA: TGTGCCACCAGTGAGTCTAGGCGACTGGATCGCCCCTACGAGCAGTACTTC.

The chain employs TRBV4-2 and TRBJ2-5, with 11 positions matching TRBD2. J lost 1 base, V lost 3 bases, and 1 base had no gene match. The CDR3 length is 15 residues. In germline, CDR1 is LGHNA, CDR2 YNFKEQ. The chain's CDR3 is CASSQGTSGQETQYF. CDR3 sequence (DNA): TGTGCCAGCAGCCAGGGGACTAGCGGCCAAGAGACCCAGTACTTC.

This clone was counted a few times. J is TRBJ2-3 and V is TRBV2, with 13 positions matching TRBD2. Germline CDR1 SNHLY, CDR2 FYNNEI. This CDR3 contains 17 residues. The V segment lost 4 bases and the J segment 0 bases; nucleotides outside the gene matches: 4. This CDR3 reads CASSGTSGGSSTDTQYF. The CDR3 DNA reads TGTGCCAGCAGTGGGACTAGCGGGGGAAGTAGCACAGATACGCAGTATTTT.